These 2 T cell receptor beta chains share one sample of origin, sequenced in a study of blood T cell repertoires in COVID-19. Assay used: immunoSEQ multiplex PCR; TCRdb lists only in-frame clones, some missing. The table includes some 300,000 clones, over 85% detected once. The sample consisted of PBMCs or T cells enriched from blood (not recorded which). The origin of the receptors is a woman in her forties or fifties who had been exposed to COVID-19.

The genes are TRBV19 and TRBJ1-3; D ambiguous. CDR1 is LNHDA and CDR2 is SQIVND in the germline V gene (reference sequence). This CDR3 comprises 17 residues. Trimming shortened V by 0 bases and J by 0 bases, and 12 bases separated the two germline ends. This chain's CDR3 is CASSIDGTANSGNTIYF. Written as DNA, the CDR3 is TGTGCCAGTAGTATAGATGGAACAGCCAACTCTGGAAACACCATATATTTT.

The rearrangement joins TRBV11-2 to TRBJ2-1; TRBD2 matches 7 bases. The germline V gene encodes CDR1 SGHAT and CDR2 FQNNGV. The CDR3 consists of 12 residues. V shed 7 bases and J 7 bases; nucleotides not matched to a gene: 4. The CDR3, as DNA: TGTGCCAGCAAATTCGGGGGGAATGAGCAGTTCTTC. Amino acid sequence: CASKFGGNEQFF.